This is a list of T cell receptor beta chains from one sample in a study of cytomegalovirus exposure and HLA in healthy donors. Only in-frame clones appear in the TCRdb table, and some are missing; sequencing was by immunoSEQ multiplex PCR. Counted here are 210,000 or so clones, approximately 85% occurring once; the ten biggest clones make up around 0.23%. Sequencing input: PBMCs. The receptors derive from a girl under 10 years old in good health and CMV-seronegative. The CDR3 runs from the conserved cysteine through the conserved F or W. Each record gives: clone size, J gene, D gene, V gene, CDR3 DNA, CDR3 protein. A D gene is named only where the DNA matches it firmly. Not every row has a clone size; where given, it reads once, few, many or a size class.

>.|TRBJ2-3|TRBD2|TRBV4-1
TGCGCCAGCAGCCAAAGGGAGGGCCACACAGATACGCAGTATTTT
CASSQREGHTDTQYF
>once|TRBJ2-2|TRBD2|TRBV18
TGTGCCAGCTCACCAAAGGAGAGCGGGGTCGCCGGGGAGCTGTTTTTT
CASSPKESGVAGELFF
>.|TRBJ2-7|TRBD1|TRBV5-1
TGCGCCAGCAGCTTCCAGGGGGCCTACGAGCAGTACTTC
CASSFQGAYEQYF
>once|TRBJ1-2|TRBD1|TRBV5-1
TGCGCCAGCAGCTCCAACAGGGGATCAGGAGATGGCTACACCTTC
CASSSNRGSGDGYTF
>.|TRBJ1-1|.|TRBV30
TGTGCCTGGAACAGGGATGTGAACACTGAAGCTTTCTTT
CAWNRDVNTEAFF
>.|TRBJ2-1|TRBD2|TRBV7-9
TGTGCCAGCAGCTTAGCTAGCGGGAGCAATGAGCAGTTCTTC
CASSLASGSNEQFF
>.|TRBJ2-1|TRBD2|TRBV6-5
TGTGCCAGCAGTCGGACTAGCGGTTCCTACAATGAGCAGTTCTTC
CASSRTSGSYNEQFF
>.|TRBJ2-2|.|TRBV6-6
TGTGCCAGCAGTTATCGCGGGAACGGGGAGCTGTTTTTT
CASSYRGNGELFF
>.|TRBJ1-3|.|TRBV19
TGTGCCAGTAGTATAGTAGGGGTCTCCTCTGGAAACACCATATATTTT
CASSIVGVSSGNTIYF
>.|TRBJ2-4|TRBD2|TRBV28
TGTGCCAGCAGGGGGTGGGGGGGAAACATTCAGTACTTC
CASRGWGGNIQYF
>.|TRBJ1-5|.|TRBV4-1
TGCGCCAGCAGCCACGCCAATGCGGGCCCGAATCAGCCCCAGCATTTT
CASSHANAGPNQPQHF
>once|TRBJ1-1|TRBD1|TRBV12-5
TGTGCTAGTGGTTTACAGGGGGTTGAAGCTTTCTTT
CASGLQGVEAFF
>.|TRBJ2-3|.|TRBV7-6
TGTGCCAGCAGCCCTCCTGCGTCAGATACGCAGTATTTT
CASSPPASDTQYF
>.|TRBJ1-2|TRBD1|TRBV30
TGTGCCTGGGGCAAGGGGGCGAACTATGGCTACACCTTC
CAWGKGANYGYTF